This T cell receptor (beta chain) is from a study of identical twins. One entry per CDR3 protein, called by TCRdb with MiXCR from the 5' RACE reads. The repertoire holds about 190,000 distinct CDR3 sequences, with 15% to 20% as singletons. Regarding the study as a whole: Modelling approaches yielded underestimates of out-of-frame TCR alpha sharing between monozygotic twins.

With respect to this clonotype: The antigen is undetermined.

The sample was also reused in another study, on T cells expressing NK-cell markers.

Material for sequencing was CD8+ T cells sorted from blood. This TCR came from a woman aged 18-29 years in good health.

The CDR3 DNA reads as TGTGCCAGCAGCGTAGACCCAGCGGGGGGACTTTACGAGCAGTACTTC. This sequence encodes CASSVDPAGGLYEQYF. This chain links TRBV9 with TRBJ2-7; 9 bases match TRBD2. The ends lost 0 bases at V and 4 bases at J; junction bases unmatched: 8. The CDR3 length is 16 residues. CDR1 SGDLS and CDR2 YYNGEE come from the germline V gene.